This TCR beta chain was identified in a study of T cell responses to AZD1222 COVID-19 vaccine. About the study: Combined were second doses at about 4 or about 12 weeks.

Measured with immunoSEQ multiplex PCR; TCRdb has only the in-frame clones, and not every one. The table includes 35,000 or so clones, approximately 91% detected once. General study results and limits: Within unmutated variant regions lay the reported targets of nearly half of spike-specific TCRs. The breadth and depth of Spike-specific TCRs increased once two AZD1222 doses had been given.

This CDR3 is 16 amino acids long. CDR1 is MDHEN, CDR2 SYDVKM, per germline. With V trimmed by 7 bases and J by 2 bases, 9 bases remained unmatched. About this clone: Its antigen is currently unknown.

Here the sequenced sample was peripheral blood, taken on day 0 of AZD1222 vaccination. The chain has TRBV28 and TRBJ2-3; 10 bases match TRBD2. This clonotype originated in an adult in good health. CDR3: CASTLSGLADTDTQYF. Here the CDR3 DNA reads TGTGCCAGCACTCTCTCCGGACTAGCGGACACAGATACGCAGTATTTT.